This note documents a single TCR beta chain sequence. The sample originates from a study of T and B cells in COVID-19 patients. The wider study: The recovered patients had mostly mild to moderate COVID-19 with outpatient management. Of roughly 22 active-infection patients, over 9 were critically ill with mechanical ventilation or extracorporeal membrane oxygenation.

BIOMED2 TRB-A/B primer pools were used in multiplex TRB PCR. TCRdb passed the multiplex PCR reads through MiXCR, listing each CDR3 protein once. The sample carries about 15,000 distinct CDR3 sequences, about 29% recorded once. Each TRB amplification used about 230-550 ng of genomic DNA from blood. There are 18 residues in the CDR3. CDR1 is SGHNT, CDR2 YENEEA, per germline. The trim removed 3 bases at V and 2 bases at J, leaving 13 bases unmatched. The specimen sequenced was blood. This rearrangement joins TRBV11-3 to TRBJ1-2, with TRBD1 matching 9 bases. The sequence derives from a human donor who had recovered from COVID-19. This chain's CDR3 is CASSFLTLSDRGNYGYTF. In nucleotides, the CDR3 is TGTGCCAGCAGCTTCCTCACCCTATCAGACAGGGGGAACTATGGCTACACCTTC. Full variable domain (rest looked up from reference TRBV11-3 and TRBJ1-2): EAGVVQSPRYKIIEKKQPVAFWCNPISGHNTLYWYLQNLGQGPELLIRYENEEAVDDSQLPKDRFSAERLKGVDSTLKIQPAELGDSAVYLCASSFLTLSDRGNYGYTFGSGTRLTVV.